This record looks at one T cell receptor beta chain sequence and its context. The antigen is unknown. These data are taken from a study of CD8 T cells in ankylosing spondylitis. In TCRdb, the 5' RACE reads were re-called with MiXCR into one record per CDR3 protein. The sample lists some 700,000 distinct CDR3 sequences; 15% to 20% were seen once. This CDR3 region has 14 residues. J gave up 3 bases and V 6 bases, and 8 bases lay outside the gene matches. From germline, CDR1 is MDHEN and CDR2 SYDVKM. Overall study findings and caveats: The authors found the disease-linked clones to be CD8+ and relatively rare in peripheral blood. About 8 highly homologous variants made up a TCR beta motif, and this motif appeared characteristic of ankylosing spondylitis blood. Disease-linked clones were reportedly significantly enriched in matched ankylosing spondylitis synovial fluid. Some of these motif variants have turned up before, in reports on reactive arthritis synovial fluid and blood.

Sample: blood, either unsorted or a sorted T cell fraction (not recorded which). This receptor was obtained from a male donor with ankylosing spondylitis. The V call is TRBV28, the J call TRBJ2-7, with 7 bases fitting TRBD2. The CDR3 coding sequence is TGTGCCAGCAGATTGGGGGGGGGATACTACGAGCAGTACTTC. The encoded protein is CASRLGGGYYEQYF.